This is a list of T cell receptor beta chains from one sample in a study of cytotoxic CD8 clonotypes in ibrutinib-treated CLL. Data came from immunoSEQ multiplex PCR; TCRdb stores just in-frame clones and leaves some out. The sample lists around 140,000 clones; 80% to 90% were seen once. The starting material was PBMCs, obtained after 24 months of ibrutinib treatment. These receptor sequences come from a human donor with chronic lymphocytic leukemia. Each CDR3 is given with its conserved first and last residue. D genes are given only for firm matches. Only some rows state a clone size, as once, few, many or a class for expanded clones.

d_call	j_call	clone_size	v_call	cdr3_aa	cdr3_nt
.	TRBJ1-2	once	TRBV7-2	CASSPSLAVYGYTF	TGTGCCAGCAGCCCCTCCTTGGCGGTCTATGGCTACACCTTC
TRBD2	TRBJ2-5	.	TRBV9	CASSAPGLAGAETQYF	TGTGCCAGCAGCGCCCCGGGACTAGCGGGAGCAGAGACCCAGTACTTC
.	TRBJ2-5	.	TRBV7-8	CASSLETSPGGTQYF	TGTGCCAGCAGCTTAGAGACTAGCCCAGGGGGGACCCAGTACTTC
TRBD1	TRBJ1-1	.	TRBV15	CATSWRQGALRETEAFF	TGTGCCACCAGCTGGAGACAGGGGGCACTGAGGGAAACTGAAGCTTTCTTT
TRBD2	TRBJ2-1	few	TRBV15	CATSGGLAGGEQFF	TGTGCCACCAGCGGAGGACTAGCGGGAGGTGAGCAGTTCTTC
TRBD1	TRBJ1-2	.	TRBV7-2	CASSPRNRGEGYTF	TGTGCCAGCAGTCCCCGGAACAGGGGAGAGGGCTACACCTTC
.	TRBJ1-3	.	TRBV27	CASSVHGSGNTIYF	TGTGCCAGCAGTGTCCATGGGTCTGGAAACACCATATATTTT
.	TRBJ2-1	.	TRBV5-6	CASSLKREFVNEQFF	TGTGCCAGCAGCTTGAAACGGGAATTCGTGAATGAGCAGTTCTTC
.	TRBJ2-2	once	TRBV5-4	CASRFSPGRNTGELFF	TGTGCCAGCAGGTTTTCACCGGGGCGGAACACCGGGGAGCTGTTTTTT
.	TRBJ1-1	.	TRBV7-9	CASSLMGQGNTEAFF	TGTGCCAGCAGCTTAATGGGGCAGGGTAACACTGAAGCTTTCTTT
.	TRBJ1-2	.	TRBV30	CAWSTHHTNYGYTF	TGTGCCTGGAGTACCCACCACACTAACTATGGCTACACCTTC
.	TRBJ1-2	once	TRBV6-5	CASSYTANYGYTF	TGTGCCAGCAGTTACACGGCTAACTATGGCTACACCTTC
.	TRBJ2-3	.	TRBV7-9	CASSTLSGPLGDTQYF	TGTGCCAGCAGCACCCTAAGTGGACCCCTAGGAGATACGCAGTATTTT
.	TRBJ2-7	.	TRBV4-2	CASSQTDSPRFYEQYF	TGTGCCAGCAGCCAAACCGACAGTCCAAGGTTCTACGAGCAGTACTTC
.	TRBJ1-3	.	TRBV5-6	CASSPPDSHNTIYF	TGTGCCAGCAGCCCTCCGGACAGTCATAACACCATATATTTT
TRBD1	TRBJ1-2	once	TRBV6-6	CASHRDRVNENYGYTF	TGTGCCAGTCACCGGGACAGGGTTAATGAGAACTATGGCTACACCTTC
TRBD1	TRBJ1-1	.	TRBV7-8	CASSAHRGANTEAFF	TGTGCCAGCAGCGCTCACAGGGGAGCAAACACTGAAGCTTTCTTT
.	TRBJ1-2	few	TRBV6-5	CASSSNLGQNYGYTF	TGTGCCAGCAGTTCCAACCTTGGACAGAACTATGGCTACACCTTC
.	TRBJ1-1	.	TRBV6-5	CASSYLRDGTEAFF	TGTGCCAGCAGTTACCTGAGGGACGGCACTGAAGCTTTCTTT
TRBD1	TRBJ2-1	few	TRBV9	CASSVMGQGDNEQFF	TGTGCCAGCAGCGTAATGGGACAGGGGGACAATGAGCAGTTCTTC
TRBD2	TRBJ2-3	.	TRBV6-5	CASSYAGGADTQYF	TGTGCCAGCAGTTACGCGGGAGGGGCAGATACGCAGTATTTT
.	TRBJ2-5	few	TRBV7-2	CASSKWGRASQETQYF	TGTGCCAGCAGCAAGTGGGGCAGGGCTAGCCAAGAGACCCAGTACTTC
.	TRBJ1-2	.	TRBV11-2	CASSKTQNYGYTF	TGTGCCAGCAGCAAGACACAAAACTATGGCTACACCTTC
.	TRBJ2-3	once	TRBV2	CASRYTDTQYF	TGTGCCAGCAGGTATACAGATACGCAGTATTTT
TRBD2	TRBJ2-1	.	TRBV27	CASTHRGGDLVSYNEQFF	TGTGCCAGCACCCACCGTGGGGGGGACCTAGTCTCCTACAATGAGCAGTTCTTC
.	TRBJ1-1	.	TRBV29-1	CSVAARGSGFF	TGCAGCGTGGCGGCGAGGGGTTCGGGTTTCTTT
.	TRBJ1-1	few	TRBV10-3	CAIRLTGNTEAFF	TGTGCCATCAGACTCACGGGGAACACTGAAGCTTTCTTT
.	TRBJ1-1	.	TRBV11-2	CASSSGTANTEAFF	TGTGCCAGCAGCTCTGGGACGGCGAACACTGAAGCTTTCTTT
TRBD1	TRBJ2-7	.	TRBV30	CAWSGNTRTGKDEQYF	TGTGCCTGGAGCGGAAACACTCGGACAGGGAAGGACGAGCAGTACTTC
TRBD2	TRBJ2-2	.	TRBV2	CASGRQRGGAGELFF	TGTGCCAGCGGGCGGCAGCGGGGGGGTGCCGGGGAGCTGTTTTTT
.	TRBJ2-4	once	TRBV4-1	CASSQVAGINIQYF	TGCGCCAGCAGCCAAGTAGCAGGGATAAACATTCAGTACTTC
TRBD2	TRBJ2-1	.	TRBV28	CASSKLAGGLGQFF	TGTGCCAGCAGTAAGCTAGCGGGGGGTTTGGGGCAGTTCTTC
TRBD1	TRBJ2-7	once	TRBV6-6	CASKKDRDRGSHEQYF	TGTGCCAGCAAGAAAGACCGGGACAGGGGAAGTCACGAGCAGTACTTC